Below are 26 T cell receptor beta chains sequenced from a single sample in a study of cytomegalovirus exposure and HLA in healthy donors. The PCR had 60 Vbeta and 13 Jbeta primers. Sequencing was performed with immunoSEQ multiplex PCR; in TCRdb, only in-frame clones are kept and a portion is missing. The listing contains around 52,000 clones. The specimen was PBMCs. The receptor set was obtained from a man in his forties in good health and CMV-seropositive.

J is TRBJ1-2 and V is TRBV9; 7 bases agree with TRBD1. The trim removed 3 bases at V and 8 bases at J, leaving 7 bases unmatched. This CDR3 is built from 13 residues. Germline CDR1 is SGDLS and CDR2 is YYNGEE. CDR3 loop: CASSDHRGGGYTF. The DNA of the CDR3 is TGTGCCAGCAGCGACCACAGGGGTGGCGGCTACACCTTC.

The chain is built from TRBV9 and TRBJ2-2; 10 bases map to TRBD2. CDR1 and CDR2 from the germline V gene are SGDLS and YYNGEE. The trim removed 1 base at V and 0 bases at J, leaving 6 bases unmatched. There are 18 residues in the CDR3. CDR3 sequence reads: CASSVRKAGGSNTGELFF. The DNA for the CDR3 is TGTGCCAGCAGCGTAAGGAAAGCGGGAGGGTCGAACACCGGGGAGCTGTTTTTT.

Written as DNA, the CDR3 is TGTGCCAGCTCACCAGGGACAGCCGTTAACTATGGCTACACCTTC. This gives the protein CASSPGTAVNYGYTF. The chain employs TRBV18 and TRBJ1-2; TRBD1 matches at 7 bases. V gave up 2 bases and J gave up 1 base; unmatched junction bases: 4. Germline CDR1 is KGHSH and CDR2 is LQKENI. The CDR3 is made up of 15 amino acids.

This chain uses TRBV29-1 with TRBJ2-5, with D possibly being TRBD2 (5 bases). Germline V gives CDR1 SQVTM, CDR2 ANQGSEA. This CDR3 is built from 13 residues. Deletions cut 4 bases from V and 0 bases from J, with 9 bases between. The CDR3 reads CSVGGSDQETQYF. The CDR3 coding sequence is TGCAGCGTTGGAGGGTCAGACCAAGAGACCCAGTACTTC.

The chain combines TRBV7-7 with TRBJ2-1; 9 positions match TRBD2. This CDR3 spans 13 amino acids. Germline CDR1 reads SSHAT; CDR2 reads FNYEAQ (reference sequence). V lost 5 bases, J lost 10 bases, and 6 bases stayed unmatched. CDR3 loop: CASSPSGLAEQFF. As DNA, the CDR3 is TGTGCCAGCAGCCCATCAGGACTAGCGGAGCAGTTCTTC.

The rearrangement joins TRBV7-9 to TRBJ1-1; TRBD1 aligns across 8 bases. V trimming: 3 bases; J trimming: 5 bases; junction bases outside the gene matches: 2. The germline V gene encodes CDR1 SEHNR and CDR2 FQNEAQ (reference sequence). There are 13 residues in the CDR3. Written as DNA, the CDR3 is TGTGCCAGCAGCTTTCAGGGGGCGACTGAAGCTTTCTTT. Its translation: CASSFQGATEAFF.

This chain uses TRBV28 with TRBJ1-5; D gene ambiguous. Trimming cost V 3 bases and J 2 bases, with 8 bases left between them. This CDR3 is built from 14 residues. Germline-derived CDR1 and CDR2 are MDHEN and SYDVKM. CDR3 in DNA: TGTGCCAGCAGTTTGGGCTCCCGCAATCAGCCCCAGCATTTT. Protein: CASSLGSRNQPQHF.

The chain recombines TRBV7-2 with TRBJ2-5, with 11 nucleotides matching TRBD2. The CDR3 has 14 residues. Germline-derived CDR1 and CDR2 are SGHTA and FQGNSA. Trimming at V came to 4 bases and at J to 5 bases, leaving 3 bases not matched to a gene. CDR3 protein: CASSSGTSGETQYF. The CDR3 bases are TGTGCCAGCAGCTCGGGGACTAGCGGCGAGACCCAGTACTTC.

V and J are TRBV5-4 and TRBJ2-1; 9 bases line up with TRBD1. Losses at the gene ends were 4 bases for V and 11 bases for J; bases not matched to a gene: 19. This CDR3 comprises 17 residues. Per the germline V gene, CDR1 is SGHNT and CDR2 is YYREEE (reference sequence). DNA of the CDR3: TGTGCCAGCAGCCCCGCGACAGGGGGAGTCGGAGTAGATAAGCAGTTCTTC. Residues: CASSPATGGVGVDKQFF. Filled out from reference TRBV5-4 and TRBJ2-1, the complete variable domain reads ETGVTQSPTHLIKTRGQQVTLRCSSQSGHNTVSWYQQALGQGPQFIFQYYREEENGRGNFPPRFSGLQFPNYSSELNVNALELDDSALYLCASSPATGGVGVDKQFFGPGTRLTVL.

The V and J genes are TRBV9 and TRBJ2-5; weak D call: TRBD1 (5 bases). The CDR3 length is 17 residues. CDR1 is SGDLS and CDR2 is YYNGEE in the germline V gene. V shed 0 bases and J shed 5 bases, with 20 bases lying between them. CDR3 amino acids: CASSVGPTAGIGETQYF. In nucleotides, the CDR3 is TGTGCCAGCAGCGTAGGACCCACGGCAGGGATAGGGGAGACCCAGTACTTC. Combining the CDR3 with reference TRBV9 and TRBJ2-5 gives the whole variable domain DSGVTQTPKHLITATGQRVTLRCSPRSGDLSVYWYQQSLDQGLQFLIQYYNGEERAKGNILERFSAQQFPDLHSELNLSSLELGDSALYFCASSVGPTAGIGETQYFGPGTRLLVL.

The chain carries TRBV30 and TRBJ1-4, with D tentatively TRBD1 (5 bases). The CDR3 is 13 residues long. Trimming removed 2 bases from V and 8 bases from J, with 12 bases in between. The germline CDR1 and CDR2 sequences are GTSNPN and SVGIG (reference sequence). This CDR3 reads CAWSQQGGEKLFF. The CDR3 DNA follows: TGTGCCTGGAGTCAGCAGGGTGGAGAAAAACTGTTTTTT. The full variable domain, its missing parts supplied by reference TRBV30 and TRBJ1-4, is SQTIHQWPATLVQPVGSPLSLECTVEGTSNPNLYWYRQAAGRGLQLLFYSVGIGQISSEVPQNLSASRPQDRQFILSSKKLLLSDSGFYLCAWSQQGGEKLFFGSGTQLSVL.

J is TRBJ1-4 and V is TRBV14, with D possibly TRBD1 on 5 matching bases. Trimming pared 5 bases from V and 5 bases from J, leaving 9 bases between. Germline assignment: CDR1 SGHDN and CDR2 FVKESK. The CDR3 extends over 13 amino acids. CDR3 protein: CASSLQENEKLFF. DNA of the CDR3: TGTGCCAGCAGCTTACAGGAGAATGAAAAACTGTTTTTT.

The chain has TRBV6-1 and TRBJ2-5, with 15 bases lining up with TRBD2. CDR1 and CDR2 (germline): MNHNS, SASEGT. V lost 3 bases to trimming and J lost 3 bases; unmatched junction nucleotides: 8. The CDR3 covers 18 residues. The chain's CDR3 is CASSEGTSGGRRKETQYF. Written as DNA, the CDR3 is TGTGCCAGCAGTGAGGGGACTAGCGGGGGGCGACGAAAAGAGACCCAGTACTTC.

Here the CDR3 reads CASSLLPGQGPYEQYF. CDR3 in DNA: TGTGCCAGCAGCCTTCTACCAGGGCAGGGGCCCTACGAGCAGTACTTC. V and J are TRBV7-3 and TRBJ2-7, with a weak D call TRBD1 (6 bases). Germline assignment: CDR1 SGHTA and CDR2 FQGTGA. V lost 5 bases to trimming and J lost 2 bases, with 19 bases between them. The CDR3 is 16 residues long.

The genes are TRBV18 and TRBJ2-7; 7 bases are shared with TRBD1. CDR3 length equals 14 residues. The germline V gene encodes CDR1 KGHSH and CDR2 LQKENI. With V trimmed by 3 bases and J by 9 bases, 11 bases remained unmatched. The CDR3 coding sequence is TGTGCCAGCTCACCCCGACAGGGAACATTGGGGCAGTACTTC. Translated, it gives CASSPRQGTLGQYF.

V gene TRBV29-1 combines with J gene TRBJ2-1, with D possibly being TRBD1 (6 bases). The V and J ends lost 7 bases and 2 bases respectively, with 15 bases between them. Germline CDR1 and CDR2: SQVTM and ANQGSEA. The CDR3 loop spans 14 amino acids. The CDR3 loop is CSAKGSGAYNEQFF. The DNA for the CDR3 is TGCAGCGCCAAAGGGTCAGGGGCCTACAATGAGCAGTTCTTC.

This chain uses TRBV30 with TRBJ1-1, with TRBD1 as a possible D gene (6 bases). Trimming took off 2 bases at V and 6 bases at J, with 10 bases between the two ends. Looked up from germline, CDR1 is GTSNPN and CDR2 is SVGIG (reference sequence). The CDR3 is 12 amino acids. Here the CDR3 reads CAWSLGGAEAFF. DNA of the CDR3: TGTGCCTGGAGTCTAGGGGGAGCTGAAGCTTTCTTT.

The chain couples TRBV6-4 to TRBJ2-1, with D tentatively TRBD2 (5 bases). Between the trimmed V and J ends, which lost 0 bases and 12 bases, there was a span of 9 bases. The CDR3 totals 12 residues. Looked up from germline, CDR1 is MRHNA and CDR2 is SNTAGT. The CDR3 coding sequence is TGTGCCAGCAGTGACTCTGGCGGGCCGCAGTTCTTC. This gives the protein CASSDSGGPQFF.

This chain uses TRBV27 with TRBJ2-3; 7 bases map to TRBD2. This CDR3 is built from 16 residues. V was pared by 6 bases and J by 0 bases, with 9 bases of the junction left unmatched. Germline CDR1 reads MNHEY; CDR2 reads SMNVEV (reference sequence). Here the CDR3 reads CASRYLGRGSTDTQYF. In nucleotides, the CDR3 is TGTGCCAGCAGATACCTTGGGCGGGGGAGCACAGATACGCAGTATTTT.

This rearrangement joins TRBV5-1 to TRBJ1-2; D perhaps matches TRBD1 (6 bases). The germline V and J ends were trimmed by 6 bases and 2 bases, with 14 bases remaining between them. CDR1 and CDR2 (germline): SGHRS, YFSETQ. The CDR3 totals 14 residues. The CDR3 sequence is CASTRTATNYGYTF. CDR3 coding DNA: TGCGCCAGCACCCGGACAGCGACAAACTATGGCTACACCTTC. The full variable domain, in which reference TRBV5-1 and TRBJ1-2 provide the parts outside the CDR3, is KAGVTQTPRYLIKTRGQQVTLSCSPISGHRSVSWYQQTPGQGLQFLFEYFSETQRNKGNFPGRFSGRQFSNSRSEMNVSTLELGDSALYLCASTRTATNYGYTFGSGTRLTVV.

The chain couples TRBV19 to TRBJ2-1; D call uncertain. CDR1 is LNHDA, CDR2 SQIVND, per germline (reference sequence). There are 13 residues in the CDR3. V was cut by 1 base and J by 7 bases, with 8 bases left in between. This chain's CDR3 is CASSIVESNEQFF. The CDR3 DNA follows: TGTGCCAGTAGTATAGTTGAGTCGAATGAGCAGTTCTTC. The variable domain in full, with the rest retrieved from reference TRBV19 and TRBJ2-1, is DGGITQSPKYLFRKEGQNVTLSCEQNLNHDAMYWYRQDPGQGLRLIYYSQIVNDFQKGDIAEGYSVSREKKESFPLTVTSAQKNPTAFYLCASSIVESNEQFFGPGTRLTVL.

CDR3 bases: TGTGCCAGCAGTCCCCGCGGGGGGCCGTACGAGCAGTACTTC. The encoded protein is CASSPRGGPYEQYF. This sequence joins TRBV27 and TRBJ2-7; 8 positions match TRBD2. The CDR3 totals 14 residues. The V and J ends lost 5 bases and 4 bases, in that order; junction bases with no gene match: 7. In germline, CDR1 is MNHEY, CDR2 SMNVEV (reference sequence).

The chain has TRBV18 and TRBJ2-7; 8 bases align to TRBD2. The CDR3 loop spans 13 amino acids. Unmatched junction bases numbered 2, after V lost 6 bases and J lost 1 base. In germline, CDR1 is KGHSH, CDR2 LQKENI. The CDR3 is CASSAGGSYEQYF. In DNA form, the CDR3 reads TGTGCCAGCTCTGCGGGAGGTTCCTACGAGCAGTACTTC.

V is TRBV18 and J is TRBJ2-7; 9 nucleotides agree with TRBD1. The CDR3 length is 14 residues. Trimming cost V 3 bases and J 5 bases; bases outside gene matches: 5. The germline V gene encodes CDR1 KGHSH and CDR2 LQKENI. The CDR3 is CASSPPGTGHEQYF. CDR3 DNA: TGTGCCAGCTCACCTCCCGGGACAGGGCACGAGCAGTACTTC.

V gene TRBV6-5 combines with J gene TRBJ2-7; weak D call: TRBD1 (6 bases). Trimming stripped 5 bases from V and 2 bases from J, with 13 bases between. The germline V gene has CDR1 MNHEY and CDR2 SVGAGI. This CDR3 region has 14 residues. CDR3 DNA: TGTGCCAGCAGTGAAACGGGACAAACCTACGAGCAGTACTTC. Translated, it gives CASSETGQTYEQYF.

The V gene is TRBV6-5, the J gene TRBJ1-1, with 8 bases matching TRBD1. CDR1 is MNHEY and CDR2 is SVGAGI in the germline V gene. The J segment lost 1 base and the V segment lost 7 bases, leaving 8 bases of the junction unmatched. This CDR3 has 15 amino acids. The CDR3 DNA reads as TGTGCCAGCACCCCTAGGGGACAGGCGAACACTGAAGCTTTCTTT. Amino acids: CASTPRGQANTEAFF.